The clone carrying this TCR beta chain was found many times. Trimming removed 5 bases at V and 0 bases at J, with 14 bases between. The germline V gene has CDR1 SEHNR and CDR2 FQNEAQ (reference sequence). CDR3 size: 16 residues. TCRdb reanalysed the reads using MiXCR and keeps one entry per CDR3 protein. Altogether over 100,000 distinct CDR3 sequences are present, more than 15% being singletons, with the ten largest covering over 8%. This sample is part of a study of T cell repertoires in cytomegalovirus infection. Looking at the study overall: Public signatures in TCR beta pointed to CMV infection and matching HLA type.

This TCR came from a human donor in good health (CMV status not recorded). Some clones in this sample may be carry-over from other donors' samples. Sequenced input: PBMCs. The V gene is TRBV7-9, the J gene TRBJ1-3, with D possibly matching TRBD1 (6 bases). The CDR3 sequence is CASSMPTGFSGNTIYF. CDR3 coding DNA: TGTGCCAGCAGCATGCCTACAGGGTTCTCTGGAAACACCATATATTTT.